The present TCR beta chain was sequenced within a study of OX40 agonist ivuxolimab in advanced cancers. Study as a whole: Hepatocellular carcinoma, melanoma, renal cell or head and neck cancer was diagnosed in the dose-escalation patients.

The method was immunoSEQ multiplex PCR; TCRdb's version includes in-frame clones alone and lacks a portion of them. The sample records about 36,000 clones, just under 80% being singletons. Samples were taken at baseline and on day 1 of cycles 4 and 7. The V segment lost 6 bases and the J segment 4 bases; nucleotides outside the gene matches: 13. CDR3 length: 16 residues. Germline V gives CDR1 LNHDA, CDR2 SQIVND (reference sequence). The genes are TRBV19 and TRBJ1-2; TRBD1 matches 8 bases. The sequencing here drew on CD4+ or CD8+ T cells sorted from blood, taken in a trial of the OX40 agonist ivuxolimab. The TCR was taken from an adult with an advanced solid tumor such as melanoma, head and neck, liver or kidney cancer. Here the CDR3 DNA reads TGTGCCAGTAGCCCCCAGCTCAGGGGGCTTGTCTATGGCTACACCTTC. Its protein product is CASSPQLRGLVYGYTF. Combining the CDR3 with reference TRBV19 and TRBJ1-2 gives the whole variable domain DGGITQSPKYLFRKEGQNVTLSCEQNLNHDAMYWYRQDPGQGLRLIYYSQIVNDFQKGDIAEGYSVSREKKESFPLTVTSAQKNPTAFYLCASSPQLRGLVYGYTFGSGTRLTVV.